Sequencing of this T cell receptor beta chain was carried out in a study of siplizumab effects on memory and regulatory T cells. The V and J ends lost 5 bases and 0 bases respectively, with 12 bases between them. CDR1 and CDR2 (germline): SEHNR, FQNEAQ (reference sequence). The CDR3 consists of 15 residues. Sequencing was performed with immunoSEQ multiplex PCR; in TCRdb, only in-frame clones are kept and a portion is missing. The profile covers about 46,000 clones, with 93% appearing a single time and 17% taken by the ten largest. The receptor was isolated from a human donor in good health. V usage is TRBV7-9 and J usage is TRBJ2-3, with D tentatively TRBD1 (5 bases). The material sequenced was CD8+ T cells sorted from blood. In DNA form, the CDR3 reads TGTGCCAGCAGCCCGGTAGGGGTAAGCACAGATACGCAGTATTTT. Encoded protein: CASSPVGVSTDTQYF.